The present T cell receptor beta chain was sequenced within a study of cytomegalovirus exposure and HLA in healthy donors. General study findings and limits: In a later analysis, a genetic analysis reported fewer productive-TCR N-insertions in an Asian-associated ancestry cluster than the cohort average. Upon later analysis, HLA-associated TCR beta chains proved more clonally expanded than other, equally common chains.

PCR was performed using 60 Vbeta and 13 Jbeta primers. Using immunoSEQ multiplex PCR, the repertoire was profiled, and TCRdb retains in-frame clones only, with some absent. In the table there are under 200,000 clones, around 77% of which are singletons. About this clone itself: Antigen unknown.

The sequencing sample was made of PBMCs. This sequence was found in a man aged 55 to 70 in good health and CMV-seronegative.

CDR3 coding DNA: TGTGCCAGTTACAGCTATTCCAACTATGGCTACACCTTC. It is translated as CASYSYSNYGYTF. The genes are TRBV19 and TRBJ1-2, with D hard to call. V shed 8 bases and J shed 2 bases, with 12 bases lying between them. The germline CDR1 and CDR2 sequences are LNHDA and SQIVND (reference sequence). This CDR3 is built from 13 residues.